Given below is one TCR beta chain in context. The antigen remains undetermined. The record originates from a study of lymphopenia after photon versus proton radiotherapy. General study findings and limits: After the lymphocyte nadir, photon-treated repertoires showed oligoclonal expansion, especially of CD8+ Temra cells. Proton therapy kept repertoires fairly stable, unlike photons, which gained effector/memory cells.

Here immunoSEQ multiplex PCR was the method, and the copy in TCRdb shows in-frame clones only, minus some. The sample lists approximately 65,000 clones; 87% were seen once. CDR1 is MNHEY, CDR2 SVGAGI, per germline. V lost 0 bases, J lost 4 bases, and 5 bases stayed unmatched. The CDR3 spans 16 residues. Sequencing was performed on peripheral blood, taken from a patient treated with proton-based radiotherapy. V and J are TRBV6-5 and TRBJ2-5, with 10 nucleotides matching TRBD1. The origin of this receptor is a man older than 75 with esophageal cancer. CDR3 in DNA: TGTGCCAGCAGTTACTCAGACAGGGGGCGCGGAGAGACCCAGTACTTC. Translation gives CASSYSDRGRGETQYF.